Shown below are 5 T cell receptor beta chains from a single sample sequenced in a study of regulatory and conventional T cells in RAG deficiency. Sequencing was performed with immunoSEQ multiplex PCR; in TCRdb, only in-frame clones are kept and a portion is missing. The table includes more than 30,000 clones, more than 80% detected once. These sequences were also reported in another study, on regulatory T cells. From that report: Primers: 52 TRBV forward and 13 TRBJ reverse.

The sample taken for sequencing was CD8+ T cells sorted from blood. Receptors originate from a human donor in good health.

V gene TRBV7-8 combines with J gene TRBJ1-3; possible D gene TRBD1, 5 bases. V lost 1 base and J lost 2, with 12 bases in between. The length of the CDR3 is 16 residues. Germline-derived CDR1 and CDR2 are SGHVS and FQNEAQ. The CDR3 DNA is TGTGCCAGCAGCTTAGGAGGGGTAATCGCTGGAAACACCATATATTTT. Its protein product is CASSLGGVIAGNTIYF.

This sequence joins TRBV11-2 and TRBJ1-2; possibly TRBD1 for D (5 bases). V gave up 0 bases and J gave up 7 bases, with 18 bases separating them. The CDR3 sequence is 16 residues long. The germline gives CDR1 SGHAT, CDR2 FQNNGV. CDR3 sequence (DNA): TGTGCCAGCAGCTTAGATCTCGGAGCACCCGGGGGTGGCTACACCTTC. As protein: CASSLDLGAPGGGYTF. The full variable domain, with the rest looked up from reference TRBV11-2 and TRBJ1-2, is EAGVAQSPRYKIIEKRQSVAFWCNPISGHATLYWYQQILGQGPKLLIQFQNNGVVDDSQLPKDRFSAERLKGVDSTLKIQPAKLEDSAVYLCASSLDLGAPGGGYTFGSGTRLTVV.

The rearrangement links TRBV19 to TRBJ1-2; D not resolved. V was cut by 5 bases and J by 4 bases, with 14 bases left in between. The V gene's germline CDR1 is LNHDA and CDR2 SQIVND (reference sequence). This CDR3 is built from 14 residues. The CDR3 DNA is TGTGCCAGTAGTGTCCAGACACTCCCCTATGGCTACACCTTC. Its translation is CASSVQTLPYGYTF.

The chain carries TRBV29-1 and TRBJ1-1; perhaps TRBD1 as D (6 bases). CDR1 SQVTM and CDR2 ANQGSEA come from the germline V gene. This CDR3 is 15 amino acids long. Trimming pared 4 bases from V and 1 base from J, leaving 16 bases between. CDR3 DNA sequence: TGCAGCGTTGTGGGAGGGGGGGAAGGGAACACTGAAGCTTTCTTT. It translates to CSVVGGGEGNTEAFF.

The CDR3 protein is CASNQPGQQNTGELFF. DNA of the CDR3: TGTGCCAGCAACCAACCGGGACAACAGAACACCGGGGAGCTGTTTTTT. This rearrangement joins TRBV7-9 to TRBJ2-2, with a weak D call TRBD1 (6 bases). V shed 7 bases and J shed 1 base, with 16 bases lying between them. The germline CDR1 and CDR2 sequences are SEHNR and FQNEAQ (reference sequence). The CDR3 is 16 amino acids.